What follows are 8 T cell receptor beta chains derived from one specimen sequenced in a study of cytomegalovirus exposure and HLA in healthy donors (dated by TCRdb to 2016 to 2017). Libraries were made using the immunoSEQ multiplex PCR assay. The multiplex PCR relied on a mix of 60 forward primers for TCR Vbeta segments and 13 reverse primers for TCR Jbeta segments. The immuneACCESS repertoire file appears here via TCRdb, limited to in-frame rearrangements. These files lack a portion of the clones; in checked studies, under half of the deficit traces to unresolved V genes, and the cause of the others is not known. The sample data list 150,000 to 200,000 clones, and 65% to 85% of these were observed just once. Roughly 2.8% of the sample is held by the ten biggest clonotypes. Sample: PBMCs. These receptors originate from a middle-aged woman in good health and CMV-seropositive.

The rearrangement joins TRBV6-5 to TRBJ2-7, with D perhaps TRBD2 (6 bases). CDR3 size: 14 residues. V dropped 7 bases and J dropped 0 bases, with 13 bases sitting between them. Germline V gene lookup returns CDR1 MNHEY and CDR2 SVGAGI. This CDR3 reads CASTGLLGSYEQYF. Here the CDR3 DNA reads TGTGCCAGCACCGGACTACTAGGCTCCTACGAGCAGTACTTC.

The V gene is TRBV7-2, the J gene TRBJ1-1, with 8 bases matching TRBD1. The V segment lost 5 bases and the J segment 2 bases; nucleotides outside the gene matches: 13. The germline gives CDR1 SGHTA, CDR2 FQGNSA. The CDR3 length is 17 residues. The CDR3 nucleotides read TGTGCCAGCAGCCAAATTCTACGGGACAGGAGAAACACTGAAGCTTTCTTT. Protein: CASSQILRDRRNTEAFF.

The chain is built from TRBV5-4 and TRBJ2-7; 8 bases line up with TRBD2. V lost 4 bases to trimming and J lost 7 bases; unmatched junction nucleotides: 7. Germline V gene sequence: CDR1 SGHNT, CDR2 YYREEE (reference sequence). The CDR3 sequence is 13 residues long. The CDR3 nucleotides read TGTGCCAGCAGCCGGGGGGGGGTTGTAGAGCAGTACTTC. This codes for CASSRGGVVEQYF.

This chain links TRBV12-5 with TRBJ2-5; D is possibly TRBD2 (7 bases). V lost 6 bases to trimming and J lost 2 bases, with 19 bases between them. CDR1 and CDR2 from the germline V gene are LGHNT and FRNRAP. The CDR3 loop spans 16 amino acids. CDR3 coding DNA: TGTGCTAGTGGCTTGCCCCCCGGGGGGCGGCAAGAGACCCAGTACTTC. Amino acids: CASGLPPGGRQETQYF.

V gene TRBV6-6 combines with J gene TRBJ2-3; 9 bases agree with TRBD2. CDR1 and CDR2 (germline): MNHNY, SVGAGI (reference sequence). The junction had 12 bases not matched to a gene; V was cut back by 9 bases and J by 5 bases. This CDR3 contains 15 residues. The chain's CDR3 is CASRREGRSGDTQYF. The CDR3 nucleotides are TGTGCCAGTAGGCGGGAGGGTCGTTCGGGAGATACGCAGTATTTT.

This clone showed up just a few times. A read error may account for a junction end that differs from germline. This chain links TRBV27 with TRBJ2-3; D is perhaps TRBD1 (6 bases). The CDR3 is 11 residues long. From germline, CDR1 is MNHEY and CDR2 SMNVEV (reference sequence). As DNA, the CDR3 is TGTGCCAGCAGTCTATCGGGACAGCAGTATTTT. As protein: CASSLSGQQYF.

The V and J genes are TRBV6-5 and TRBJ1-2; D call uncertain. The length of the CDR3 is 15 residues. CDR1 is MNHEY, CDR2 SVGAGI, per germline. The V gene lost 0 bases and the J gene lost 0 bases, with 8 bases spanning the gap. CDR3 loop: CASSYSAGTNYGYTF. The CDR3 nucleotides are TGTGCCAGCAGTTACTCCGCGGGGACTAACTATGGCTACACCTTC.

This chain connects TRBV10-2 to TRBJ1-2; the D is unclear. This CDR3 has 13 amino acids. Trimming pared 2 bases from V and 4 bases from J, leaving 8 bases between. Germline values: CDR1 WSHSY, CDR2 SAAADI. The CDR3 DNA follows: TGCGCCAGCAGTGAGCAGAACCTCTATGGCTACACCTTC. It is translated as CASSEQNLYGYTF.